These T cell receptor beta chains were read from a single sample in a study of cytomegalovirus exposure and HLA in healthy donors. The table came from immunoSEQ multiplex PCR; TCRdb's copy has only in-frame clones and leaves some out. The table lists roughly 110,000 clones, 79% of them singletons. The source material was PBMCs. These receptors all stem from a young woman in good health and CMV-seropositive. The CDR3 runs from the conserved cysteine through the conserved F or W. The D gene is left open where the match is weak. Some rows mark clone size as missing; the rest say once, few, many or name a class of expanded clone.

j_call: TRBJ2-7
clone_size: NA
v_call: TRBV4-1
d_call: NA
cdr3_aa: CASSQDPGHSFYEQYF
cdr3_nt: TGCGCCAGCAGCCAAGATCCGGGACATTCTTTCTACGAGCAGTACTTC

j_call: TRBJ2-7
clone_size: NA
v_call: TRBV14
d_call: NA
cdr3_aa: CASSSEQYF
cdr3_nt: TGTGCCAGCTCTTCCGAGCAGTACTTC

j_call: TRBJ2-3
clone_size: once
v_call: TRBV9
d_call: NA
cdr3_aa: CASSVTGNTDTQYF
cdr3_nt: TGTGCCAGCAGCGTGACAGGAAACACAGATACGCAGTATTTT

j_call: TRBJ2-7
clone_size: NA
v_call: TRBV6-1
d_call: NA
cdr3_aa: CASSSTYEQYF
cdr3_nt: TGTGCCAGCAGTTCTACCTACGAGCAGTACTTC

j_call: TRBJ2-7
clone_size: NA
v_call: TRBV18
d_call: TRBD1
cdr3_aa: CASSPLGTGEYEQYF
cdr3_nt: TGTGCCAGCTCACCACTTGGGACAGGGGAATACGAGCAGTACTTC

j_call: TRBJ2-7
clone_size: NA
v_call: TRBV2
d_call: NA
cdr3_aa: CASRLALYEQYF
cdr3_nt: TGTGCCAGCAGGCTAGCCCTCTACGAGCAGTACTTC

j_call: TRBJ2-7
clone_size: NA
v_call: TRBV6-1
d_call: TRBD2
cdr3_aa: CASRRTSLNEQYF
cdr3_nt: TGTGCCAGCAGGCGGACTAGTCTCAACGAGCAGTACTTC

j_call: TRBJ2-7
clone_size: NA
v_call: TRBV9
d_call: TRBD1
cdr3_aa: CASSVGTGGIYEQYF
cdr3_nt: TGTGCCAGCAGCGTAGGGACAGGGGGCATCTACGAGCAGTACTTC

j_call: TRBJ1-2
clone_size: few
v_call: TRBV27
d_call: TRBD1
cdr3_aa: CASSPGTGEYYGYTF
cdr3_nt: TGTGCCAGCAGTCCCGGGACAGGGGAATACTATGGCTACACCTTC

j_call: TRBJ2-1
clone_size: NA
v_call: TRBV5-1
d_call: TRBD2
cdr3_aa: CASSLVRGGRIAGDEQFF
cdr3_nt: TGCGCCAGCAGCTTGGTCAGGGGAGGGCGGATAGCGGGAGATGAGCAGTTCTTC

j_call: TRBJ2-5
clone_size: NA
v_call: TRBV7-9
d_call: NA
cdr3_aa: CASSPNSGLAQETQYF
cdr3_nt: TGTGCCAGCAGCCCAAATAGCGGCTTGGCCCAAGAGACCCAGTACTTC

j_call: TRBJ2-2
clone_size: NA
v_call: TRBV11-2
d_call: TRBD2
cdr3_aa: CASSVSGRASGELFF
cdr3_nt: TGTGCCAGCAGCGTTAGCGGGAGGGCCTCAGGGGAGCTGTTTTTT

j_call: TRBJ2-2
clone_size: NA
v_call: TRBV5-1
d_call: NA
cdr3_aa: CASSLTGSLNTGELFF
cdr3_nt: TGCGCCAGCAGCTTGACAGGTTCGTTGAACACCGGGGAGCTGTTTTTT

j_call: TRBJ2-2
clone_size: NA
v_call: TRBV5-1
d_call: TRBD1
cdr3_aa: CASSLRQGNTGELFF
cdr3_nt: TGCGCCAGCAGCCTCAGACAGGGGAACACCGGGGAGCTGTTTTTT

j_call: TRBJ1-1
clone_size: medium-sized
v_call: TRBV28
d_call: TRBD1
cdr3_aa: CASSLQTGGGTEAFF
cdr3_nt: TGTGCCAGCAGTTTACAGACAGGGGGCGGCACTGAAGCTTTCTTT

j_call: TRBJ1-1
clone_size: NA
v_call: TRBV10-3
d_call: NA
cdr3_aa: CAISESGRANTEAFF
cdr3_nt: TGTGCCATCAGTGAGTCAGGCAGGGCGAACACTGAAGCTTTCTTT

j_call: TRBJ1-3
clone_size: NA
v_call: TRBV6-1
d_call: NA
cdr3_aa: CASRETFAGNTIYF
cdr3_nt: TGTGCCAGCAGGGAAACATTTGCTGGAAACACCATATATTTT

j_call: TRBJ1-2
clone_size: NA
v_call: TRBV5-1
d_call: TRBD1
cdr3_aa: CASSLADRGPHNYGYTF
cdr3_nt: TGCGCCAGCAGCTTGGCGGACAGGGGGCCTCATAACTATGGCTACACCTTC

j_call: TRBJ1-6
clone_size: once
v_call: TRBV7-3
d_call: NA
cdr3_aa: CASSSLMVQSTLHF
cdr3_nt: TGTGCCAGCAGCTCCCTGATGGTTCAATCTACCCTCCACTTT

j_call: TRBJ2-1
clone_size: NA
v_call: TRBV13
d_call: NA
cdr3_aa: CASSFVAAYNEQFF
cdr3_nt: TGTGCCAGCAGCTTTGTAGCGGCCTACAATGAGCAGTTCTTC

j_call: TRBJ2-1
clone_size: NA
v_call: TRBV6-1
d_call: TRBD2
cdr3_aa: CASSDTSGSNEQFF
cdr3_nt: TGTGCCAGCAGTGACACTAGCGGGAGTAATGAGCAGTTCTTC

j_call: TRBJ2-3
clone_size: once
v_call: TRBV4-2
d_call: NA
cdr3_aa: CASSQDIGVGTQYF
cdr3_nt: TGTGCCAGCAGCCAAGATATAGGAGTTGGTACGCAGTATTTT

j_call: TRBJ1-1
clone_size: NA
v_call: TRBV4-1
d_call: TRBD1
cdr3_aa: CASSLNPGQGWNTEAFF
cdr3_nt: TGCGCCAGCAGCCTGAATCCGGGACAGGGTTGGAACACTGAAGCTTTCTTT

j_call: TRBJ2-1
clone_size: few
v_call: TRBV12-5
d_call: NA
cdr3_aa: CASGPNTFYNEQFF
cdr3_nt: TGTGCTAGTGGTCCCAACACCTTTTACAATGAGCAGTTCTTC

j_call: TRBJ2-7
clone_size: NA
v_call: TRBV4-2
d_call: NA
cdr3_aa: CASSQEDLSGEQYF
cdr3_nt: TGTGCCAGCAGCCAAGAAGATCTGTCAGGGGAGCAGTACTTC

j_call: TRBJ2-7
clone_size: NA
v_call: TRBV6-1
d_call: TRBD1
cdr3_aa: CASRRQGYEQYF
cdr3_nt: TGTGCCAGCAGAAGACAGGGGTACGAGCAGTACTTC

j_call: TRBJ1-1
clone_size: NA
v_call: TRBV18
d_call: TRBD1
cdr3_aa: CASSPRQGGIANTEAFF
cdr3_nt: TGTGCCAGCTCACCTCGACAGGGGGGTATAGCGAACACTGAAGCTTTCTTT

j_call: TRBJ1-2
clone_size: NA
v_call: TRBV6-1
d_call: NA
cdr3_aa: CASSEVQGLGGYTF
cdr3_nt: TGTGCCAGCAGTGAAGTCCAGGGACTGGGTGGCTACACCTTC

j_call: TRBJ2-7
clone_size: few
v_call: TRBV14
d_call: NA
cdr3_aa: CASSLNRVASYEQYF
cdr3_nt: TGTGCCAGCAGCCTAAACAGGGTGGCGTCCTACGAGCAGTACTTC

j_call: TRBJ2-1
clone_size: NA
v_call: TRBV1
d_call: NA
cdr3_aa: CTTYGLAEREGQYEQFF
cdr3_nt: TGCACCACCTACGGACTAGCGGAGAGGGAGGGCCAGTATGAGCAGTTCTTC

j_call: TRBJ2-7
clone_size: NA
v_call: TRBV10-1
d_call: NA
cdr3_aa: CASSEKTGPSYEQYF
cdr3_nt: TGCGCCAGCAGTGAGAAGACAGGACCCTCCTACGAGCAGTACTTC

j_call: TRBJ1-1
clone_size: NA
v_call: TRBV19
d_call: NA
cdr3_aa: CASQQGNTEAFF
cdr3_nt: TGTGCCAGCCAACAGGGGAACACTGAAGCTTTCTTT

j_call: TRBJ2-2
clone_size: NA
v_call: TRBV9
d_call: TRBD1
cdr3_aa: CASRRQGVAGELFF
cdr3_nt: TGTGCCAGCCGCCGACAGGGGGTGGCCGGGGAGCTGTTTTTT

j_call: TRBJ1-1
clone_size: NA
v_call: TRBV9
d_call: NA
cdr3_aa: CASSFLGQTVNTEAFF
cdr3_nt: TGTGCCAGCAGCTTCCTCGGACAGACAGTAAACACTGAAGCTTTCTTT

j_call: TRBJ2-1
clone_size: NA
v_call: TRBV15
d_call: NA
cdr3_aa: CATSRDPRGPLSSYNEQFF
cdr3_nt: TGTGCCACCAGCAGAGATCCGCGGGGACCCCTAAGCTCCTACAATGAGCAGTTCTTC

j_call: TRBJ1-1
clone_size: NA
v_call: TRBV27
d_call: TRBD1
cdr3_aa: CASSQNWDRGVAEAFF
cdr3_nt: TGTGCCAGCAGTCAAAACTGGGACAGGGGGGTCGCTGAAGCTTTCTTT

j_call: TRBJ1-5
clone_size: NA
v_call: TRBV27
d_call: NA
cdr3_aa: CASSPDSYSNQPQHF
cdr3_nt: TGTGCCAGTTCGCCGGACAGTTATAGCAATCAGCCCCAGCATTTT

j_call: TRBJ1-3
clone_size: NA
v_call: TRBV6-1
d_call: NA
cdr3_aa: CASRVPAGNTIYF
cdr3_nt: TGTGCCAGCAGGGTCCCCGCGGGGAACACCATATATTTT

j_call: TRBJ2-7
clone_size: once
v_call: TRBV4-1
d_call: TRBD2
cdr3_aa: CASSQISGSRHEQYF
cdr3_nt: TGCGCCAGCAGCCAGATTAGCGGGAGTCGCCACGAGCAGTACTTC

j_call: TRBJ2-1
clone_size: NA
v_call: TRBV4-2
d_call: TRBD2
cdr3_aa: CASSIPWATSGKYRYNEQFF
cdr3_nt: TGTGCCAGCAGCATCCCGTGGGCGACTAGCGGGAAATATCGATACAATGAGCAGTTCTTC

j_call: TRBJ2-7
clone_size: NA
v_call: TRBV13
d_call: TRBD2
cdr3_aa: CASSFAGGAYEQYF
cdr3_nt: TGTGCCAGCAGCTTCGCGGGAGGGGCCTACGAGCAGTACTTC

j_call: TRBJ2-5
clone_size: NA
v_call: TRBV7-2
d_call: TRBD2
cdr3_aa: CASSLGGSGRASTQYF
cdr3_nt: TGTGCCAGCAGCTTAGGTGGGAGCGGGAGGGCATCGACCCAGTACTTC

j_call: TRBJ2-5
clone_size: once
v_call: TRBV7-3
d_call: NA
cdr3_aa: CASSLGLGRGETQYF
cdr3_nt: TGTGCCAGCAGCTTAGGTCTGGGGCGGGGAGAGACCCAGTACTTC